Presented here are 16 T cell receptor beta chains from one specimen sequenced in a study of vaccination and CD4 T cells after COVID-19. At the Johns Hopkins FTIC core, DNA taken from cultured CD4+ T cells was sequenced by way of the Oncomine TCR Beta short-read assay. Via MiXCR, TCRdb re-called the PCR reads, giving one row per CDR3 protein. The repertoire consists of about 12,000 distinct CDR3 sequences, with about 53% occurring once and the leading ten covering approximately 19%. Treatment given: approximately nine-day PBMC culture with coronavirus spike peptide pools or control peptides (ViraFEST assay). These receptors are not linked to any known antigen. The sample taken for sequencing was CD4+ T cells from blood, cultured in vitro. The receptors derive from a human donor who had recovered from COVID-19.

This chain uses TRBV20-1 with TRBJ2-7; D unclear. Germline values: CDR1 DFQATT, CDR2 SNEGSKA (reference sequence). The CDR3 extends over 13 amino acids. Deletions cut 3 bases from V and 0 bases from J, with 9 bases between. This CDR3 reads CSASQANSYEQYF. The CDR3 nucleotides are TGCAGTGCTAGCCAGGCCAACTCCTACGAGCAGTACTTC.

This clonotype was detected a few times. The chain carries TRBV20-1 and TRBJ2-3; D ambiguous. The germline V gene has CDR1 DFQATT and CDR2 SNEGSKA (reference sequence). V was clipped by 1 base and J by 2 bases, with 10 bases between them. The CDR3 length is 14 residues. The CDR3 DNA is TGCAGTGCTAGAGTCGTCGGTGACACAGATACGCAGTATTTT. Its translation: CSARVVGDTDTQYF.

V gene TRBV27 combines with J gene TRBJ2-1; possible D gene TRBD2, 5 bases. From germline, CDR1 is MNHEY and CDR2 SMNVEV (reference sequence). This CDR3 is 14 amino acids long. V lost 6 bases, J lost 9 bases, and 18 bases lay in between. Written as DNA, the CDR3 is TGTGCCAGCAGGGCTAGCCGAAAAGCCGGTGAGCAGTTCTTC. It is translated as CASRASRKAGEQFF.

DNA of the CDR3: TGTGCCAGCAGCTCGTTTGCAGATACGCAGTATTTT. It translates to CASSSFADTQYF. V and J are TRBV7-2 and TRBJ2-3; D call uncertain. The CDR3 has 12 residues. Germline V CDR1 and CDR2: SGHTA, FQGNSA. The V gene lost 4 bases and the J gene lost 4 bases, with 6 bases spanning the gap.

In this sample, this clonotype turned up a few times. This chain connects TRBV20-1 to TRBJ1-2, with D unresolved. Germline CDR1 reads DFQATT; CDR2 reads SNEGSKA (reference sequence). CDR3 length: 15 residues. Trimming took off 1 base at V and 4 bases at J, with 16 bases between the two ends. CDR3 in DNA: TGCAGTGCTAGAGTGAATCAGGAGTCTCCCTATGGCTACACCTTC. Translation gives CSARVNQESPYGYTF.

In its sample, this clonotype ranks as medium-sized. This rearrangement joins TRBV2 to TRBJ1-5; D uncertain. Germline loops: CDR1 SNHLY, CDR2 FYNNEI. Trimming removed 2 bases from V and 2 bases from J, with 7 bases in between. The CDR3 is 14 amino acids. The CDR3 loop reads CASSERPGNQPQHF. As DNA, the CDR3 is TGTGCCAGCAGTGAAAGGCCGGGCAATCAGCCCCAGCATTTT.

The chain couples TRBV7-3 to TRBJ2-1, with 9 bases matching TRBD2. The CDR3 runs 15 residues. In germline, CDR1 is SGHTA, CDR2 FQGTGA. J was trimmed by 8 bases and V by 5 bases; bases with no gene match: 10. The CDR3 DNA follows: TGTGCCAGCAGCCAGATCAGCGGGAGGTTCGATGAGCAGTTCTTC. It translates to CASSQISGRFDEQFF.

This clonotype was counted between two and nine times. This chain uses TRBV20-1 with TRBJ2-3; D remains ambiguous. The length of the CDR3 is 11 residues. CDR1 DFQATT and CDR2 SNEGSKA come from the germline V gene (reference sequence). V was cut by 3 bases and J by 6 bases, with 7 bases left in between. The CDR3 spells CSASLEDTQYF. CDR3 DNA sequence: TGCAGTGCTAGTTTAGAGGATACGCAGTATTTT.

This sequence joins TRBV6-1 and TRBJ1-2; 9 nucleotides agree with TRBD1. V lost 5 bases to trimming and J lost 4 bases; unmatched junction nucleotides: 5. Germline lookup yields CDR1 MNHNS and CDR2 SASEGT. The CDR3 contains 14 residues. The CDR3 spells CASSIGQGSYGYTF. The CDR3 nucleotides are TGTGCCAGCAGTATCGGACAGGGGAGCTATGGCTACACCTTC.

The chain employs TRBV2 and TRBJ2-5, with 12 bases aligning to TRBD2. J was trimmed by 7 bases and V by 2 bases; bases with no gene match: 5. Germline loops: CDR1 SNHLY, CDR2 FYNNEI. The CDR3 totals 15 residues. CDR3 residues: CASSELAGGPGTQYF. The CDR3 DNA sequence: TGTGCCAGCAGTGAACTAGCGGGAGGGCCGGGGACCCAGTACTTC.

The J gene is TRBJ2-2, the V gene TRBV14, with a possible D match to TRBD2 (6 bases). Germline lookup yields CDR1 SGHDN and CDR2 FVKESK. The germline V and J ends were trimmed by 0 bases and 4 bases, with 15 bases remaining between them. This CDR3 has 17 amino acids. For the CDR3, the DNA is TGTGCCAGCAGCCAAGACACGGAGGGCGACATCACCGGGGAGCTGTTTTTT. The encoded protein is CASSQDTEGDITGELFF.

V and J are TRBV2 and TRBJ2-3; maybe TRBD2 (5 bases). Germline V gene sequence: CDR1 SNHLY, CDR2 FYNNEI. The CDR3 is made up of 14 amino acids. V was cut by 6 bases and J by 2 bases, with 12 bases left in between. The CDR3 protein is CASSWTSHTDTQYF. The CDR3 DNA is TGTGCCAGCAGCTGGACTTCCCACACAGATACGCAGTATTTT.

This clonotype was seen a handful of times. The chain is built from TRBV6-1 and TRBJ1-2, with TRBD1 identical over 10 bases. The germline gives CDR1 MNHNS, CDR2 SASEGT. After removal of 4 bases from V and 4 bases from J, the junction contained 9 bases not matched to a gene. This CDR3 spans 16 amino acids. The CDR3 DNA reads TGTGCCAGCAGTGGAAGCCAGACAGGGGGCCTCTATGGCTACACCTTC. This sequence encodes CASSGSQTGGLYGYTF.

J is TRBJ2-1 and V is TRBV5-1, with 8 bases matching TRBD2. The ends lost 3 bases at V and 0 bases at J; junction bases unmatched: 14. The CDR3 runs 19 residues. The germline gives CDR1 SGHRS, CDR2 YFSETQ. The CDR3 loop is CASSSRSSGSYFSYNEQFF. For the CDR3, the DNA is TGCGCCAGCAGCTCCCGGTCGAGCGGGAGTTACTTCTCCTACAATGAGCAGTTCTTC.

The chain combines TRBV20-1 with TRBJ2-3; 11 bases map to TRBD1. Germline V gene data show CDR1 as DFQATT and CDR2 as SNEGSKA (reference sequence). This CDR3 spans 15 amino acids. The V gene end was trimmed by 3 bases and the J gene end by 4 bases; junction bases not matched to a gene: 6. In DNA form, the CDR3 reads TGCAGTGCTAGGTCGGACAGGGGGCGATCAGATACGCAGTATTTT. Amino acids: CSARSDRGRSDTQYF.

CDR3 region: CASSLARGETQYF. DNA of the CDR3: TGTGCCAGCAGCTTGGCCCGAGGAGAGACCCAGTACTTC. This sequence joins TRBV5-6 and TRBJ2-5; no definite D call. In germline, CDR1 is SGHDT, CDR2 YYEEEE. Trimming cost V 0 bases and J 4 bases, with 7 bases left between them. The CDR3 runs 13 residues.